The entry below describes one T cell receptor (beta chain). Its specificity is not known. The sample comes from a study of T cell responses to AZD1222 COVID-19 vaccine. General observations from the study: None of the repertoires were sampled until the peak T cell response had passed.

Germline CDR1 is SGHKS and CDR2 is YYEKEE (reference sequence). The CDR3 is made up of 19 amino acids. With V trimmed by 4 bases and J by 7 bases, 19 bases remained unmatched. Here immunoSEQ multiplex PCR was the method, and the copy in TCRdb shows in-frame clones only, minus some. Of about 79,000 clones listed, approximately 83% were seen once; the top ten hold roughly 1.3%. The V gene is TRBV5-5, the J gene TRBJ2-1; 11 bases fit TRBD2. Sequencing used peripheral blood, obtained 28 days after the second AZD1222 dose. The sequence derives from an adult who received the AZD1222 COVID-19 vaccine. The CDR3 sequence: CASSPRTLGGLAGKNEQFF. The CDR3, as DNA: TGTGCCAGCAGCCCACGGACGCTCGGAGGACTAGCGGGCAAAAATGAGCAGTTCTTC.